This TCR beta chain comes out of a study of cytomegalovirus exposure and HLA in healthy donors. Regarding the study as a whole: In vitro data verified three CMV-associated chains as specific for CMV antigens. As a later analysis revealed, the rate of TCR association differed by HLA locus, with DRB1 most and HLA-C fewest. A missense variant in DCLRE1C was later tied to TCR beta V- and J-gene trimming.

PCR primers comprised 60 Vbeta and 13 Jbeta primers. Profiled with immunoSEQ multiplex PCR; TCRdb holds only in-frame clones, not every one. Listed are around 64,000 clones; roughly 2.3% falls within the top ten. At collection, donors were nominally healthy, but unrecorded immune exposures were probable. About this clone itself: Its antigen is as yet unknown.

This CDR3 is 11 amino acids long. The ends lost 7 bases at V and 8 bases at J; junction bases unmatched: 1. Germline-derived CDR1 and CDR2 are MNHNY and SVGAGI (reference sequence). The rearrangement joins TRBV6-6 to TRBJ2-1, with 8 bases lining up with TRBD1. The sequence was collected from a female donor in good health and CMV-seropositive. The sample taken for sequencing was PBMCs. DNA for the CDR3: TGTGCCAGCACAGGGGGCTATGAGCAGTTCTTC. It yields the protein CASTGGYEQFF.